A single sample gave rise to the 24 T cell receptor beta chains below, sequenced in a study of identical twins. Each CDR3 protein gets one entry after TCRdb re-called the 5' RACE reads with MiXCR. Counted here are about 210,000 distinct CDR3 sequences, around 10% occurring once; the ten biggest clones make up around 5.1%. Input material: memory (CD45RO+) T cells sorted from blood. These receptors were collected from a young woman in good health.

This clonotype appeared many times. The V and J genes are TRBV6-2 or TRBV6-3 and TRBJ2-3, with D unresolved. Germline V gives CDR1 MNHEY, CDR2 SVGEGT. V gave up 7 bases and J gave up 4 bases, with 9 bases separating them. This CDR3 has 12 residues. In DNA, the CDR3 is TGTGCCAGCAAAAGCCTGCCAGATACGCAGTATTTT. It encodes CASKSLPDTQYF.

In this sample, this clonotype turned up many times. CDR3 DNA sequence: TGTGCCAGCAGGAAGACAGGGGTCGGCTATGGCTACACCTTC. Protein sequence: CASRKTGVGYGYTF. The V call is TRBV6-2 or TRBV6-3, the J call TRBJ1-2; 8 nucleotides agree with TRBD1. V lost 6 bases and J lost 4; bases outside the gene matches: 7. Germline V CDR1 and CDR2: MNHEY, SVGEGT. This CDR3 region has 14 residues.

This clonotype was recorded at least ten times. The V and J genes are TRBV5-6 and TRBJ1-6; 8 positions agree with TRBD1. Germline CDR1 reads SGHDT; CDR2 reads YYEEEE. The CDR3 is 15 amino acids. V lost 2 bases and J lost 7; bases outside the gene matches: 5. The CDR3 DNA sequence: TGTGCCAGCAGCTTCAGGGACAGGCCAAATTCACCCCTCCACTTT. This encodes CASSFRDRPNSPLHF.

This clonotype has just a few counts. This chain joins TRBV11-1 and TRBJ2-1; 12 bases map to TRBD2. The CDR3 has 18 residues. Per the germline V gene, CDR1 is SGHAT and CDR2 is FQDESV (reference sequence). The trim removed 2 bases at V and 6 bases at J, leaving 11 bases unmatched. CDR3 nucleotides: TGTGCCAGCAGCTTACCCGCTCGACTAGCGGGGGTACTCAATGAGCAGTTCTTC. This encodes CASSLPARLAGVLNEQFF.

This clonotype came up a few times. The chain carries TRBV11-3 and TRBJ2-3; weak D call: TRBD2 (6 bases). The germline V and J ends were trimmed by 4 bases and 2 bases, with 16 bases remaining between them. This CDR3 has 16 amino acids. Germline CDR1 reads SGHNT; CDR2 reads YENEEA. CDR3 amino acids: CASSSLSPGATDTQYF. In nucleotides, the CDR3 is TGTGCCAGCAGCTCCCTCTCCCCGGGAGCCACAGATACGCAGTATTTT.

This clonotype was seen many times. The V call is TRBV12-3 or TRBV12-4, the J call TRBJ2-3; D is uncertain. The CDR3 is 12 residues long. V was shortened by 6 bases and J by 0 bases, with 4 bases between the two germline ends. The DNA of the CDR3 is TGTGCCAGCAGGCCCAGCACAGATACGCAGTATTTT. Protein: CASRPSTDTQYF.

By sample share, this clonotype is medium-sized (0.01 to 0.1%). In DNA form, the CDR3 reads TGTGCCAGCAGTCCTAGCGGGAGTTCGCAGTTCTTC. Its protein is CASSPSGSSQFF. The chain recombines TRBV2 with TRBJ2-1; 10 bases align to TRBD2. CDR3 size: 12 residues. Germline CDR1 and CDR2: SNHLY and FYNNEI. After removal of 5 bases from V and 12 bases from J, the junction contained 4 bases not matched to a gene.

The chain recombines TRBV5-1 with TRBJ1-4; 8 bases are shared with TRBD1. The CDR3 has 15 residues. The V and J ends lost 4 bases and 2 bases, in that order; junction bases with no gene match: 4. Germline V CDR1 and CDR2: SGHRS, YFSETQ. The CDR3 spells CASSEDRGTNEKLFF. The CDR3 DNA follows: TGCGCCAGCAGCGAAGACAGGGGCACTAATGAAAAACTGTTTTTT.

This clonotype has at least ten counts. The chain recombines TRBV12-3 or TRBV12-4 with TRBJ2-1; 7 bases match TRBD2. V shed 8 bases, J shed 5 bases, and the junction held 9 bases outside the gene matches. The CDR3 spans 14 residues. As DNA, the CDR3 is TGTGCCAGCTCTCTAGCGGCCATCAACAATGAGCAGTTCTTC. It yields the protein CASSLAAINNEQFF.

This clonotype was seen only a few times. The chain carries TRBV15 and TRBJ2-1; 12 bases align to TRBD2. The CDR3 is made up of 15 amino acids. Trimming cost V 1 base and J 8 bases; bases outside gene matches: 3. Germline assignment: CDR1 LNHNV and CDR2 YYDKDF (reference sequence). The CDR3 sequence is CATSRGLAGEYEQFF. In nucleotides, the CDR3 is TGTGCCACCAGCAGAGGACTAGCGGGAGAGTATGAGCAGTTCTTC. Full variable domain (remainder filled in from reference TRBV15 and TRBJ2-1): DAMVIQNPRYQVTQFGKPVTLSCSQTLNHNVMYWYQQKSSQAPKLLFHYYDKDFNNEADTPDNFQSRRPNTSFCFLDIRSPGLGDTAMYLCATSRGLAGEYEQFFGPGTRLTVL.

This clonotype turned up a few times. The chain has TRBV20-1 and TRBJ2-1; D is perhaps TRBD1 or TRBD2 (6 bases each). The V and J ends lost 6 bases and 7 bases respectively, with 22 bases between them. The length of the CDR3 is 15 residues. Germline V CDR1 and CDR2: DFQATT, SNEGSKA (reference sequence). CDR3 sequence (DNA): TGCAGTGCCCTGGGGGGCCAAGAAGCACCGAATGAGCAGTTCTTC. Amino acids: CSALGGQEAPNEQFF.

CDR3 DNA: TGTGCCACCAGTGAAACCACTGGGGATACGCAGTATTTT. Translating gives CATSETTGDTQYF. The chain is built from TRBV24-1 and TRBJ2-3; D is unresolved. The germline V and J ends were trimmed by 4 bases and 6 bases, with 10 bases remaining between them. This CDR3 contains 13 residues. Germline V gene data show CDR1 as KGHDR and CDR2 as SFDVKD.

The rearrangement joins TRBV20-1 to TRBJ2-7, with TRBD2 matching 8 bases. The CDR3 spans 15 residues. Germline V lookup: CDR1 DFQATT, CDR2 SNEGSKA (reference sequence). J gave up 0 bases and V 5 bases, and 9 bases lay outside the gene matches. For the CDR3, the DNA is TGCAGTGCTCGGCCCGGGACTAGTGTCTCCTACGAGCAGTACTTC. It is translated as CSARPGTSVSYEQYF.

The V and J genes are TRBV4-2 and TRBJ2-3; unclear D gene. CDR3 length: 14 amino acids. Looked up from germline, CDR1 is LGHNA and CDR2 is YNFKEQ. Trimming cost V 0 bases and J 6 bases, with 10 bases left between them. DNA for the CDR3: TGTGCCAGCAGCCAAGAGAGGTTGAGGGATACGCAGTATTTT. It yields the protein CASSQERLRDTQYF.

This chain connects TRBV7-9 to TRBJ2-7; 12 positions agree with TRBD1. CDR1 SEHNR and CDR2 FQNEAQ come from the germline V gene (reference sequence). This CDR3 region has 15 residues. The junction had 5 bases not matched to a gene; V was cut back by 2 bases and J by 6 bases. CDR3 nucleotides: TGTGCCAGCAGCTTATTCGGGACAGGGGGCGCCGAGCAGTACTTC. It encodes CASSLFGTGGAEQYF.

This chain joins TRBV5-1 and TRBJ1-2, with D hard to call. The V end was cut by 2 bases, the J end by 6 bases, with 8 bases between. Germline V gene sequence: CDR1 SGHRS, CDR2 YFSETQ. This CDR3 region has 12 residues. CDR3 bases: TGCGCCAGCAGCTTACCCACAGATGGCTACACCTTC. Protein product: CASSLPTDGYTF. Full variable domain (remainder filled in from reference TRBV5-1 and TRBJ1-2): KAGVTQTPRYLIKTRGQQVTLSCSPISGHRSVSWYQQTPGQGLQFLFEYFSETQRNKGNFPGRFSGRQFSNSRSEMNVSTLELGDSALYLCASSLPTDGYTFGSGTRLTVV.

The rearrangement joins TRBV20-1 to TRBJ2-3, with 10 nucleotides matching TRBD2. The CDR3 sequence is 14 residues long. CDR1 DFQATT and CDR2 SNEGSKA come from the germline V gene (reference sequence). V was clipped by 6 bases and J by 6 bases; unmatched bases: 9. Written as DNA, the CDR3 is TGCAGTGCAACAGCGGGAGGGCCAAGGGATACGCAGTATTTT. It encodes CSATAGGPRDTQYF.

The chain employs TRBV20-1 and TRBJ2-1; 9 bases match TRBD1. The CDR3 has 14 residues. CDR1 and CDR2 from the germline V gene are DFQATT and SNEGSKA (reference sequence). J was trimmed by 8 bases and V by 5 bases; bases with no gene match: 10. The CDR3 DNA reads TGCAGTGCTGTAACCGGGACAGGGAGCTATGAGCAGTTCTTC. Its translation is CSAVTGTGSYEQFF.

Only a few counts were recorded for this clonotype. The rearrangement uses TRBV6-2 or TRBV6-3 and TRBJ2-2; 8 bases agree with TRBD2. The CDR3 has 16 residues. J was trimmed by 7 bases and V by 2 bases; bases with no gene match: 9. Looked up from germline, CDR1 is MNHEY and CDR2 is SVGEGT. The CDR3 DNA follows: TGTGCCAGCAGTTACCTCAGACTAGCGTGGGACGGGGAGCTGTTTTTT. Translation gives CASSYLRLAWDGELFF.

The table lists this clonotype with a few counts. The CDR3: CASLAGSSTDTQYF. CDR3 in DNA: TGCGCCAGCCTAGCGGGGTCCAGCACAGATACGCAGTATTTT. The gene calls are TRBV10-2 and TRBJ2-3; 9 bases fit TRBD2. CDR3 length: 14 residues. Losses at the gene ends were 8 bases for V and 0 bases for J; bases not matched to a gene: 3. Germline V CDR1 and CDR2: WSHSY, SAAADI.

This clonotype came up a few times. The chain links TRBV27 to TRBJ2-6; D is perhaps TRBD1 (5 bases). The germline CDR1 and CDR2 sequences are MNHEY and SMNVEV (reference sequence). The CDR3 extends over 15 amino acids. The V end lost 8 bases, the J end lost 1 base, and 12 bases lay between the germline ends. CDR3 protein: CASRGAGSGANVLTF. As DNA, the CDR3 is TGTGCCAGCCGAGGCGCAGGGTCTGGGGCCAACGTCCTGACTTTC.

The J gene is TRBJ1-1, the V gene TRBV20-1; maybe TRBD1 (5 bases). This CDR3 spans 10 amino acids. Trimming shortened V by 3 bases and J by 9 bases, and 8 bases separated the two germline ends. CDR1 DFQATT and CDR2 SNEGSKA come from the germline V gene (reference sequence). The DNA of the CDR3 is TGCAGTGCTAGCAGGGAACAAGCTTTCTTT. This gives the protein CSASREQAFF.

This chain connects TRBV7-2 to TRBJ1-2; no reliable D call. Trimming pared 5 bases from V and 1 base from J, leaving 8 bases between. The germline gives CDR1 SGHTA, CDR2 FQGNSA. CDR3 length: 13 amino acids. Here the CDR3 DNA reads TGTGCCAGCAGCCTAAGTTATAACTATGGCTACACCTTC. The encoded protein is CASSLSYNYGYTF.

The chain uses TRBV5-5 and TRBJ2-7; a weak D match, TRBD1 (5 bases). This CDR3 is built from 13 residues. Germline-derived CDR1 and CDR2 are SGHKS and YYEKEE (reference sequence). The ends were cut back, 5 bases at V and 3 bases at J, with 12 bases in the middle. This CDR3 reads CASSPLDSYEQYF. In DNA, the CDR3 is TGTGCCAGCAGTCCCCTCGACAGCTACGAGCAGTACTTC.